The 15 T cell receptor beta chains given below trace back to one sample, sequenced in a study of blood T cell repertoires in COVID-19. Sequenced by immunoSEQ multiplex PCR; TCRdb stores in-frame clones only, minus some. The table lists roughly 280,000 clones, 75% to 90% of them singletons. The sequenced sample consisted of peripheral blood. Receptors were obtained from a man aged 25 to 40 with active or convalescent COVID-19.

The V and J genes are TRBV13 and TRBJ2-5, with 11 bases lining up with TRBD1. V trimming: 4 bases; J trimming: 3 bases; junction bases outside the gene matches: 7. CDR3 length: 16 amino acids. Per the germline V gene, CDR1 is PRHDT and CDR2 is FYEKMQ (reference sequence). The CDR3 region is CASSSPGQGVEETQYF. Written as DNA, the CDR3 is TGTGCCAGCAGCTCCCCGGGACAGGGGGTGGAAGAGACCCAGTACTTC. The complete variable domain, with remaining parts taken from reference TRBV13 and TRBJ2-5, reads AAGVIQSPRHLIKEKRETATLKCYPIPRHDTVYWYQQGPGQDPQFLISFYEKMQSDKGSIPDRFSAQQFSDYHSELNMSSLELGDSALYFCASSSPGQGVEETQYFGPGTRLLVL.

CDR3 sequence reads: CATSSEANEQFF. In DNA, the CDR3 is TGTGCCACCAGCTCAGAGGCCAATGAGCAGTTCTTC. V gene TRBV15 combines with J gene TRBJ2-1; D gene uncertain. This CDR3 is built from 12 residues. With 5 bases removed from V and 6 bases from J, the gap between germline ends came to 8 bases. In germline, CDR1 is LNHNV, CDR2 YYDKDF (reference sequence).

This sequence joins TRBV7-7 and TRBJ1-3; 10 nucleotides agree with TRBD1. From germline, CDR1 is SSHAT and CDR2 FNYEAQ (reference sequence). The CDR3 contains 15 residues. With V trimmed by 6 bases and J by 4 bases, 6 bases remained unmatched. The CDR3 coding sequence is TGTGCCAGCAGTCACGGGACAGGGGCCGGAAACACCATATATTTT. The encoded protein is CASSHGTGAGNTIYF.

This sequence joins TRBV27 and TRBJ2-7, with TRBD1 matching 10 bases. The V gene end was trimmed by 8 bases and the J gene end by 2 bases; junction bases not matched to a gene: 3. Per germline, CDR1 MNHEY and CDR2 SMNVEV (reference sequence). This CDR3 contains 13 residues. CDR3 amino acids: CASWTGGTYEQYF. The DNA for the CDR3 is TGTGCCAGCTGGACAGGGGGAACCTACGAGCAGTACTTC.

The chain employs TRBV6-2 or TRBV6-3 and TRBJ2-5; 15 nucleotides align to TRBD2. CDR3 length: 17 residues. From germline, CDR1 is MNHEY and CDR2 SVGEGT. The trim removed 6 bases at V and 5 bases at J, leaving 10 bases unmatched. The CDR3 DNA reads TGTGCCAGCAGCCAAGGACTAGCGGGGGGGCCGGCCGAGACCCAGTACTTC. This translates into CASSQGLAGGPAETQYF.

This CDR3 reads CASSQAGTGTSGNTIYF. For the CDR3, the DNA is TGCGCCAGCAGCCAAGCCGGGACAGGCACCTCTGGAAACACCATATATTTT. This rearrangement joins TRBV4-1 to TRBJ1-3, with 8 bases aligning to TRBD1. This CDR3 is 17 amino acids long. Germline V gene lookup returns CDR1 MGHRA and CDR2 YSYEKL. The trim removed 1 base at V and 0 bases at J, leaving 5 bases unmatched.

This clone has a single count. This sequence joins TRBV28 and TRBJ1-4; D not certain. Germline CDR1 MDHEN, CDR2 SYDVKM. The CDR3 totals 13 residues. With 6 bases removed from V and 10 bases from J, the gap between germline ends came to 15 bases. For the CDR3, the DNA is TGTGCCAGCAGAACTAGAAGAACCGGAAAACTGTTTTTT. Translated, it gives CASRTRRTGKLFF.

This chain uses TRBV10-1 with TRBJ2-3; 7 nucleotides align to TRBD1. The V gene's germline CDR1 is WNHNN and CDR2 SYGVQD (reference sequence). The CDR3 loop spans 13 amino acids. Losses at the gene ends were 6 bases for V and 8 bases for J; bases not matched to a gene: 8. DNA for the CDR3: TGCGCCAGCAGGCGCGACAGGGCTGGTACGCAGTATTTT. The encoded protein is CASRRDRAGTQYF.

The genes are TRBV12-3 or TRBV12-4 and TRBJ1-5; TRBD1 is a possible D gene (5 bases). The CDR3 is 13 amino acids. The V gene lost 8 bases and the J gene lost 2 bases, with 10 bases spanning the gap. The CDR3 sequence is CASRPQGNQPQHF. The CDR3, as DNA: TGTGCCAGCCGACCACAGGGCAATCAGCCCCAGCATTTT.

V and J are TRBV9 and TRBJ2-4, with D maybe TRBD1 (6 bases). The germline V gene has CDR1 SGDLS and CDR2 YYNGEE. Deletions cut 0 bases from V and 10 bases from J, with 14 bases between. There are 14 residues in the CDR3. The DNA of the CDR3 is TGTGCCAGCAGCGTAGAGCGCACAGGGAGTATTCAGTACTTC. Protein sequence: CASSVERTGSIQYF. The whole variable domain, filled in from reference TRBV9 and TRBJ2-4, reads DSGVTQTPKHLITATGQRVTLRCSPRSGDLSVYWYQQSLDQGLQFLIQYYNGEERAKGNILERFSAQQFPDLHSELNLSSLELGDSALYFCASSVERTGSIQYFGAGTRLSVL.

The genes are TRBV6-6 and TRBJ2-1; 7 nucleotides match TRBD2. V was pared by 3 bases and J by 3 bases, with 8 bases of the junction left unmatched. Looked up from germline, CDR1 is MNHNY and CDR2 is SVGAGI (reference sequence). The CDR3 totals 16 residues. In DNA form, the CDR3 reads TGTGCCAGCAGTTATAAAGCGGGACTCGACTACAATGAGCAGTTCTTC. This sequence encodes CASSYKAGLDYNEQFF.

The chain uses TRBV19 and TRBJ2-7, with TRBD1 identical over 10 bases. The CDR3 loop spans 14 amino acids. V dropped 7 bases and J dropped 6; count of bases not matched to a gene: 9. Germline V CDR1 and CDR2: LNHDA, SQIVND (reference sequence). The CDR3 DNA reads TGTGCCAGTACACCGGGACAGGGGTCCGCCGAGCAGTACTTC. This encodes CASTPGQGSAEQYF.

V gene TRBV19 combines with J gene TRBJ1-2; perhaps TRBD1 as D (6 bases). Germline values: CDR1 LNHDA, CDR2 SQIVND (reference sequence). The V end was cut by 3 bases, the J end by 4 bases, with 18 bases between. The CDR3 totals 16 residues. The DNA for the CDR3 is TGTGCCAGTAGTATCGGACAGAGATCTCGCTCCTATGGCTACACCTTC. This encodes CASSIGQRSRSYGYTF.

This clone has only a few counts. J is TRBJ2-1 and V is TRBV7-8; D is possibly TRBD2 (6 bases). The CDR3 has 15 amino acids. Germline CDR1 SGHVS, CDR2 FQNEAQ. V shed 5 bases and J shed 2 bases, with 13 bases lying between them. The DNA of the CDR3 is TGTGCCAGCAGCCGGGACTCGGCGGCCTACAATGAGCAGTTCTTC. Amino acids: CASSRDSAAYNEQFF.

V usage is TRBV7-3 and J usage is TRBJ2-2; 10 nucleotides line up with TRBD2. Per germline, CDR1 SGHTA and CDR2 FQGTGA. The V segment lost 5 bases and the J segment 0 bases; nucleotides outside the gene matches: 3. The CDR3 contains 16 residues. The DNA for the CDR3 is TGTGCCAGCAGCACCCTAGCGGGGGCGAACACCGGGGAGCTGTTTTTT. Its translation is CASSTLAGANTGELFF.